This T cell receptor (beta chain) was sequenced during a study of T cell therapy after organ transplantation (dated by TCRdb to about 2019). In the study overall: Autologous CMV-specific T cells, expanded in vitro for around 2 weeks with a peptide pool of 30 HLA class I and II CMV epitopes, were used as therapy products. Patients were given up to 6 doses of T cells at 2-week intervals and were followed for over 25 weeks after finishing therapy. Among the ten patients, eight were classed as clinical responders, while two were classed as nonresponders. Across 2 to 6 intravenous infusions, patients got a median of 1.92 x 10^8 CMV-specific T cells. Blood samples for the long-term post-therapy time point were collected 20 to 29 weeks after therapy was completed. A follow-up TRBV repertoire analysis was performed on an open-label phase I trial of autologous CMV-specific adoptive T cell therapy in solid-organ transplant recipients. Of the roughly ten patients, only 8 had long-term post-therapy samples available. Beyond this particular receptor, the publication reports: Marked pretherapy clonal expansions with minimal repertoire change after therapy were observed in nonresponders. Fold change in CD8 clonality after therapy was inversely correlated with pretherapy clonality, suggesting that less biased repertoires were more receptive to remodeling. Few detected expansions in nonresponders may reflect reduced sample coverage from poor CD8+ T cell yield. Assessment of confounders such as concurrent antirejection and antiviral medications was prevented by the small cohort. Both transferred clonotypes and endogenous clonotypes not detected in the therapy products appeared to be included in post-therapy reconstitution.

Note on this clone: What this receptor recognizes is not known. The sample holds no much larger clone one base away, and base qualities are not on file.

The CDR3 contains 15 residues, cysteine and phenylalanine counted. Just the 45-base CDR3 DNA is kept, in frame starting at base 1. CDR1 SGDLS and CDR2 YYNGEE are derived from the germline V gene. Trimming costs V 2 bases and J 3 bases, and their ends lie 13 bases apart. What this sample's time point label stands for: 20-29 weeks after completion of therapy. Solid-organ transplant recipients with drug-resistant/recurrent cytomegalovirus were included as patients. Fewer than 13 trial participants were chosen for repertoire analysis on the basis of the availability of post-therapy peripheral blood mononuclear cells. Viable CD3+CD8+CD4- lymphocytes were isolated from PBMCs by sorting on a BD FACSAria III. Genomic DNA was extracted from sorted cells with the Qiagen DNeasy Kit. TRB CDR3 regions were amplified from genomic DNA with the immunoSEQ two-step, bias-controlled multiplex PCR assay. Sequencing of CDR3 libraries was carried out on an Illumina NextSeq 500. The authors' analysis ran thus. The immunoSEQ Analyzer platform handled the initial alignment and bioinformatics, which included bias normalization against synthetic CDR3 analogs. V, D and J gene annotation followed the IMGT database definitions. Additional TRBV analyses were carried out with default settings in VDJtools version 1.1.10 and the R package tcR version 2.2.1.11. GLIPH analysis was done using default settings in version 1.0. Significant clonotype frequency changes were tested by 2-sided binomial test with Benjamini-Hochberg correction (alpha = 0.01) in CDR3 sequences with at least 5 reads. TCRdb obtained this table from immuneACCESS and retained in-frame rearrangements with V and J assigned. These tables miss some clones; where compared with another copy, unresolved V genes account for less than half of the shortfall, and the remainder is unexplained. The V and J calls and clone size were taken over from that table, and D and trimming were inferred from the DNA. The sample yields 20,000 to 25,000 clones; 84% were counted once. The ten largest clones capture 30% to 45% of the sample.

Sample: CD8+ T cells from blood, taken after autologous CMV-specific T cell therapy. This TCR came from a human patient who had received a solid organ transplant and had CMV disease. Following transplantation, T cells from the graft donor may be among those present. Recombination connected TRBV9 to TRBJ2-3; TRBD2 is possibly the D segment (6 matching bases). The bases are TGTGCCAGCAGCGTTACGGGGGATATGACAGATACGCAGTATTTT. This codes for CASSVTGDMTDTQYF.